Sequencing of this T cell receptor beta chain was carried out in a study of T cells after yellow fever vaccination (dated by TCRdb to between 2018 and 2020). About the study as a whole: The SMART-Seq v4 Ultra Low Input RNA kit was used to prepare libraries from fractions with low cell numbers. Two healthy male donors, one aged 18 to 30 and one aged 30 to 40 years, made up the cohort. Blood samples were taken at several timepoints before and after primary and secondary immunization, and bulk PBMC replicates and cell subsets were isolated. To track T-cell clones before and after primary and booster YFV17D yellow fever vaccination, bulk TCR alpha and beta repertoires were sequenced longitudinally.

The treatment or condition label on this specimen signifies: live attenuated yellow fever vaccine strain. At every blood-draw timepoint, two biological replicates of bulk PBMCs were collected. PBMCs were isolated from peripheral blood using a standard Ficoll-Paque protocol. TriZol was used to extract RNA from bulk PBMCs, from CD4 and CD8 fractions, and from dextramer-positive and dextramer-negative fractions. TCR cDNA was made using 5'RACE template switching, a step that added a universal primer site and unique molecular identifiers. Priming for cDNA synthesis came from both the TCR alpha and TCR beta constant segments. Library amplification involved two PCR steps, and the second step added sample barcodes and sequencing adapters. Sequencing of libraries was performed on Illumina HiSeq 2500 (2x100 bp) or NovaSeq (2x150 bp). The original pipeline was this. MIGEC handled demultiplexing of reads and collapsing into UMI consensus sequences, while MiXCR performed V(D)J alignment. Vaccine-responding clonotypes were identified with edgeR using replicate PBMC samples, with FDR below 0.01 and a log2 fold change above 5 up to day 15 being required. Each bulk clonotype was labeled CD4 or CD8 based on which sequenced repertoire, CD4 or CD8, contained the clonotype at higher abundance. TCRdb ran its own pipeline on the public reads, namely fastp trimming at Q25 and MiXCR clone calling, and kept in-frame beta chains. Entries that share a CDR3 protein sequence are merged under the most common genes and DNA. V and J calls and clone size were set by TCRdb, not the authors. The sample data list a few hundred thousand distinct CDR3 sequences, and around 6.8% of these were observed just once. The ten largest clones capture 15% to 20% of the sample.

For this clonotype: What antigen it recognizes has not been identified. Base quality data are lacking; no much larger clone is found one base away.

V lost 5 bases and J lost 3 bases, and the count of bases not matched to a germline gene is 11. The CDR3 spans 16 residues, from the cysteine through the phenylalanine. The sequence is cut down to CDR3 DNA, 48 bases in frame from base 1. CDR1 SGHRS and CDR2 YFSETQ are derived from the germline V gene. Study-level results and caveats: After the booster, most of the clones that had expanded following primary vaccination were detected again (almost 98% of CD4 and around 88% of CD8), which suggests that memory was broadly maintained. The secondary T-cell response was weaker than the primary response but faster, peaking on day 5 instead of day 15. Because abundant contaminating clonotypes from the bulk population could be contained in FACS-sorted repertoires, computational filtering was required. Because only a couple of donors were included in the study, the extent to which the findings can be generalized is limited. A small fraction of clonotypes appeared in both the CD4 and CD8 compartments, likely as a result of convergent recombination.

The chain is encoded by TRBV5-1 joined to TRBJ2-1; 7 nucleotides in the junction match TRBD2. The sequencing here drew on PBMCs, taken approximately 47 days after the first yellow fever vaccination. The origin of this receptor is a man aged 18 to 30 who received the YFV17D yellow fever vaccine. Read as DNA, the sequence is TGCGCCAGCAGTCCGGGGGAGGGATTGTTCTACAATGAGCAGTTCTTC. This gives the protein CASSPGEGLFYNEQFF.